These 18 T cell receptor beta chains share one sample of origin, sequenced in a study of technical replicates of blood from several donors. Here immunoSEQ multiplex PCR was the method, and the copy in TCRdb shows in-frame clones only, minus some. The table includes roughly 69,000 clones, around 84% detected once. Sequencing input: PBMCs. The receptors come from a human donor in good health. Some clones in this sample may be carry-over from other donors' samples.

This rearrangement joins TRBV4-2 to TRBJ2-1; 12 bases line up with TRBD2. The germline V gene encodes CDR1 LGHNA and CDR2 YNFKEQ. CDR3 size: 18 residues. V lost 1 base and J lost 3; bases outside the gene matches: 7. The CDR3 loop reads CASSQVSSGRGDYNEQFF. CDR3 DNA sequence: TGTGCCAGCAGCCAAGTGTCTAGCGGGAGGGGCGACTACAATGAGCAGTTCTTC.

V is TRBV7-9 and J is TRBJ2-7, with 9 bases fitting TRBD2. Germline lookup yields CDR1 SEHNR and CDR2 FQNEAQ (reference sequence). The CDR3 extends over 16 amino acids. J gave up 0 bases and V 1 base, and 4 bases lay outside the gene matches. CDR3 sequence: CASSLGWTSVSYEQYF. The CDR3 bases are TGTGCCAGCAGCTTAGGCTGGACTAGCGTCTCCTACGAGCAGTACTTC. Full variable domain (remainder filled in from reference TRBV7-9 and TRBJ2-7): DTGVSQNPRHKITKRGQNVTFRCDPISEHNRLYWYRQTLGQGPEFLTYFQNEAQLEKSRLLSDRFSAERPKGSFSTLEIQRTEQGDSAMYLCASSLGWTSVSYEQYFGPGTRLTVT.

This chain joins TRBV30 and TRBJ1-3, with TRBD1 matching over 7 bases. The germline V gene encodes CDR1 GTSNPN and CDR2 SVGIG (reference sequence). The CDR3 totals 13 residues. The ends lost 5 bases at V and 7 bases at J; junction bases unmatched: 8. In nucleotides, the CDR3 is TGTGCCTGGGGCAGGGGGAATGGTAACACCATATATTTT. Its translation is CAWGRGNGNTIYF.

This chain links TRBV29-1 with TRBJ2-7, with D perhaps TRBD1 or TRBD2 (6 bases each). V was clipped by 4 bases and J by 6 bases, with 10 bases between them. Germline assignment: CDR1 SQVTM and CDR2 ANQGSEA. This CDR3 comprises 11 residues. The CDR3 reads CSVGEGGEQYF. For the CDR3, the DNA is TGCAGCGTTGGAGAGGGGGGCGAGCAGTACTTC.

The J gene is TRBJ2-3, the V gene TRBV29-1, with D unclear. Between the trimmed V and J ends, which lost 6 bases and 0 bases, there was a span of 4 bases. From germline, CDR1 is SQVTM and CDR2 ANQGSEA. This CDR3 spans 11 amino acids. Here the CDR3 DNA reads TGCAGCGTGGCAAGCACAGATACGCAGTATTTT. Translation gives CSVASTDTQYF.

The chain links TRBV19 to TRBJ1-6; a possible D gene is TRBD1 (6 bases). The CDR3 totals 16 residues. Trimming left V 3 bases short and J 5 bases short, with 14 bases between. Germline V gene sequence: CDR1 LNHDA, CDR2 SQIVND (reference sequence). This chain's CDR3 is CASSILLRQDNSPLHF. In DNA, the CDR3 is TGTGCCAGTAGTATTTTGTTACGACAGGATAATTCACCCCTCCACTTT.

This clone was detected only a few times. The rearrangement links TRBV25-1 to TRBJ2-1; 7 bases are shared with TRBD2. Germline CDR1 is MGHDK and CDR2 is SYGVNS. This CDR3 comprises 16 residues. J lost 4 bases, V lost 4 bases, and 10 bases had no gene match. In nucleotides, the CDR3 is TGTGCCAGCAGTGGGGGGGGTAGCGGTTCATACAATGAGCAGTTCTTC. It codes for CASSGGGSGSYNEQFF.

This chain links TRBV6-1 with TRBJ1-4, with D maybe TRBD1 (6 bases). The CDR3 sequence is 15 residues long. V dropped 4 bases and J dropped 7 bases, with 16 bases sitting between them. Per the germline V gene, CDR1 is MNHNS and CDR2 is SASEGT. In nucleotides, the CDR3 is TGTGCCAGCAGTGTCAGGACAGTGACGTTTGAAAAACTGTTTTTT. This encodes CASSVRTVTFEKLFF.

The V and J genes are TRBV2 and TRBJ2-2; TRBD1 is a possible D gene (5 bases). The CDR3 has 14 amino acids. Germline CDR1 is SNHLY and CDR2 is FYNNEI. V dropped 4 bases and J dropped 0 bases, with 6 bases sitting between them. CDR3 sequence reads: CASSARANTGELFF. The CDR3 DNA reads TGTGCCAGCAGTGCCAGGGCGAACACCGGGGAGCTGTTTTTT.

This sequence joins TRBV5-6 and TRBJ1-2; D unclear. V lost 6 bases and J 4 bases, leaving 13 bases between the germline ends. The CDR3 spans 13 residues. The germline V gene has CDR1 SGHDT and CDR2 YYEEEE. DNA of the CDR3: TGTGCCAGCACCGTGGGCCGAGCCTATGGCTACACCTTC. It translates to CASTVGRAYGYTF.

CDR3 sequence reads: CASSQERTEGRNTIYF. Here the CDR3 DNA reads TGTGCCAGCAGCCAAGAAAGGACAGAGGGGCGAAACACCATATATTTT. This chain uses TRBV4-2 with TRBJ1-3; D perhaps matches TRBD1 (6 bases). The CDR3 has 16 amino acids. In germline, CDR1 is LGHNA, CDR2 YNFKEQ. Trimming took 0 bases from V and 5 from J, leaving 14 bases between them.

This chain uses TRBV5-4 with TRBJ1-6, with 7 bases lining up with TRBD1. V shed 2 bases, J shed 3 bases, and the junction held 5 bases outside the gene matches. This CDR3 is 16 amino acids long. Germline CDR1 SGHNT, CDR2 YYREEE (reference sequence). The CDR3 sequence is CASSFGQEYYNSPLHF. The CDR3 DNA sequence: TGTGCCAGCAGCTTCGGACAGGAGTACTATAATTCACCCCTCCACTTT.

This clone was seen a handful of times. The V gene is TRBV11-3, the J gene TRBJ1-1, with 7 bases aligning to TRBD1. V dropped 5 bases and J dropped 2; count of bases not matched to a gene: 5. The CDR3 sequence is 14 residues long. The germline gives CDR1 SGHNT, CDR2 YENEEA. CDR3 sequence reads: CASSLGQSNTEAFF. CDR3 coding DNA: TGTGCCAGCAGCCTGGGACAGAGTAACACTGAAGCTTTCTTT.

The chain carries TRBV19 and TRBJ1-5, with D perhaps matching TRBD1 (5 bases). V was trimmed by 5 bases and J by 2 bases, leaving 7 bases between them. CDR3 length: 13 amino acids. Germline V gene lookup returns CDR1 LNHDA and CDR2 SQIVND (reference sequence). The CDR3 DNA reads TGTGCCAGTAGTCGGGGGGGCAATCAGCCCCAGCATTTT. Its translation is CASSRGGNQPQHF.

The chain couples TRBV6-1 to TRBJ2-4; 7 nucleotides match TRBD1. Looked up from germline, CDR1 is MNHNS and CDR2 is SASEGT. Germline trimming cut 0 bases from V and 0 bases from J; bases unmatched to any gene: 11. This CDR3 is built from 19 residues. Here the CDR3 DNA reads TGTGCCAGCAGTGAAGCGCTTCTTGGGACAGTACTAGCCAAAAACATTCAGTACTTC. Translating gives CASSEALLGTVLAKNIQYF.

The genes are TRBV2 and TRBJ2-3, with 8 bases identical to TRBD1. Germline V lookup: CDR1 SNHLY, CDR2 FYNNEI. The CDR3 is 14 residues long. Unmatched junction bases numbered 8, after V lost 8 bases and J lost 4 bases. This CDR3 reads CASRQGFRPDTQYF. In DNA, the CDR3 is TGTGCCAGCCGACAGGGGTTCCGACCAGATACGCAGTATTTT. The complete variable domain, with remaining parts taken from reference TRBV2 and TRBJ2-3, reads EPEVTQTPSHQVTQMGQEVILRCVPISNHLYFYWYRQILGQKVEFLVSFYNNEISEKSEIFDDQFSVERPDGSNFTLKIRSTKLEDSAMYFCASRQGFRPDTQYFGPGTRLTVL.

This clone occurred a few times. V is TRBV18 and J is TRBJ1-1; 9 nucleotides line up with TRBD1. The CDR3 extends over 16 amino acids. The ends lost 6 bases at V and 4 bases at J; junction bases unmatched: 12. CDR1 is KGHSH and CDR2 is LQKENI in the germline V gene. The CDR3 loop is CASSHRDRARGTEAFF. In DNA, the CDR3 is TGTGCCAGCTCCCACAGGGACAGGGCCAGGGGCACTGAAGCTTTCTTT.

This chain uses TRBV27 with TRBJ2-7; 15 nucleotides agree with TRBD2. This CDR3 spans 18 amino acids. The germline V gene has CDR1 MNHEY and CDR2 SMNVEV (reference sequence). Trimming removed 8 bases from V and 2 bases from J; junction bases left unmatched: 13. This chain's CDR3 is CASGLSGLAGGKAYEQYF. CDR3 in DNA: TGTGCCAGCGGACTTTCTGGACTAGCGGGGGGGAAGGCCTACGAGCAGTACTTC.